Each of the 19 T cell receptor beta chains below was sequenced from the same sample in a study of cytomegalovirus exposure and HLA in healthy donors. Repertoires were generated with immunoSEQ multiplex PCR, while TCRdb's copy carries only in-frame clones and drops some. In the table there are approximately 60,000 clones, roughly 93% of which are singletons. Source material: PBMCs. The receptors stem from a woman between 18 and 29 years old in good health and CMV-seronegative.

The chain recombines TRBV10-2 with TRBJ2-7, with 9 bases identical to TRBD1. The CDR3 contains 14 residues. Germline V gives CDR1 WSHSY, CDR2 SAAADI. V was clipped by 5 bases and J by 1 base; unmatched bases: 3. Here the CDR3 DNA reads TGCGCCAGCAGTAGGACAGGGGTTTCCTACGAGCAGTACGTC. The encoded protein is CASSRTGVSYEQYV.

V usage is TRBV12-5 and J usage is TRBJ2-2; 9 bases line up with TRBD1. V lost 6 bases and J lost 6; bases outside the gene matches: 14. Germline CDR1 LGHNT, CDR2 FRNRAP. The CDR3 loop spans 17 amino acids. The CDR3 here is CASGLGQGMRDAGELFF. CDR3 DNA: TGTGCTAGTGGCCTGGGACAGGGAATGAGGGATGCCGGGGAGCTGTTTTTT.

Concerning this clone itself: Its ends do not fully match the called genes, so a read error is possible. V is TRBV28 and J is TRBJ1-2; D ambiguous. This CDR3 is 13 amino acids long. Germline V gives CDR1 MDHEN, CDR2 SYDVKM. The CDR3 DNA follows: TGTGCCAGCAGTTTCGTCTCCCCTTTTAGTCCGTCGTTC. Its protein is CASSFVSPFSPSF.

This rearrangement joins TRBV12-5 to TRBJ2-3, with D possibly matching TRBD2 (5 bases). The germline V gene has CDR1 LGHNT and CDR2 FRNRAP. This CDR3 contains 14 residues. V gave up 1 base and J gave up 3 bases, with 8 bases separating them. The CDR3 loop reads CASGLGRTTDTQYF. CDR3 DNA: TGTGCTAGTGGTTTGGGGAGGACGACAGATACGCAGTATTTT.

This sequence joins TRBV6-6 and TRBJ1-1; D gene unclear. The CDR3 spans 14 residues. Germline CDR1 reads MNHNY; CDR2 reads SVGAGI (reference sequence). Trimming pared 6 bases from V and 7 bases from J, leaving 18 bases between. CDR3 nucleotides: TGTGCCAGCAGCGAGCAGGTGACCGGGGATGAAGCTTTCTTT. Translated, it gives CASSEQVTGDEAFF.

This clone showed up just once. The gene calls are TRBV7-2 and TRBJ2-5; TRBD2 matches at 7 bases. The CDR3 runs 14 residues. J gave up 5 bases and V 4 bases, and 7 bases lay outside the gene matches. Germline CDR1 is SGHTA and CDR2 is FQGNSA. CDR3 nucleotide sequence: TGTGCCAGCAGCTCCGGACTAGTTGGGGAGACCCAGTACTTC. It specifies CASSSGLVGETQYF. Full variable domain (rest looked up from reference TRBV7-2 and TRBJ2-5): GAGVSQSPSNKVTEKGKDVELRCDPISGHTALYWYRQSLGQGLEFLIYFQGNSAPDKSGLPSDRFSAERTGGSVSTLTIQRTQQEDSAVYLCASSSGLVGETQYFGPGTRLLVL.

This chain links TRBV7-8 with TRBJ1-5, with TRBD1 matching 7 bases. Germline CDR1 SGHVS, CDR2 FQNEAQ. This CDR3 is 19 amino acids long. J gave up 0 bases and V 0 bases, and 11 bases lay outside the gene matches. CDR3 residues: CASSLAERQGGYSNQPQHF. The CDR3 DNA sequence: TGTGCCAGCAGCTTAGCGGAAAGACAGGGCGGCTATAGCAATCAGCCCCAGCATTTT.

This clone occurred once. The chain joins TRBV30 to TRBJ2-7, with 7 positions matching TRBD1. This CDR3 has 13 residues. The germline V gene encodes CDR1 GTSNPN and CDR2 SVGIG (reference sequence). V shed 1 base and J 7 bases; nucleotides not matched to a gene: 7. CDR3 in DNA: TGTGCCTGGAGTGCCGCACAGGGGTCGGAGCAGTACGTC. Its translation: CAWSAAQGSEQYV.

V usage is TRBV7-9 and J usage is TRBJ1-1; possibly TRBD1 for D (6 bases). Germline values: CDR1 SEHNR, CDR2 FQNEAQ (reference sequence). This CDR3 is 12 amino acids long. V dropped 5 bases and J dropped 10 bases, with 14 bases sitting between them. The CDR3 is CASSPGGQAAFF. CDR3 bases: TGTGCCAGCAGCCCTGGGGGACAAGCAGCTTTCTTT.

This sequence joins TRBV5-1 and TRBJ1-2, with D perhaps TRBD1 (5 bases). V was cut by 4 bases and J by 6 bases, with 10 bases left in between. Germline V gene data show CDR1 as SGHRS and CDR2 as YFSETQ. The length of the CDR3 is 12 residues. This CDR3 reads CASSLTEDGYTF. The CDR3 nucleotides are TGCGCCAGCAGCCTGACAGAAGATGGCTACACCTTC.

V usage is TRBV9 and J usage is TRBJ2-5; D uncertain. This CDR3 is 14 amino acids long. V was clipped by 4 bases and J by 1 base, with 11 bases between them. In germline, CDR1 is SGDLS, CDR2 YYNGEE. The CDR3 coding sequence is TGTGCCAGCAGCCCACCTAATGCCCAAGAGACCCAGTACTTC. Its translation: CASSPPNAQETQYF.

This chain connects TRBV5-4 to TRBJ2-5; perhaps TRBD1 as D (6 bases). With 0 bases removed from V and 5 bases from J, the gap between germline ends came to 17 bases. Germline loops: CDR1 SGHNT, CDR2 YYREEE (reference sequence). This CDR3 spans 16 amino acids. CDR3 coding DNA: TGTGCCAGCAGCTTGGAAAGAGGGAACAGGGCCGAGACCCAGTACTTC. Translating gives CASSLERGNRAETQYF.

V usage is TRBV6-5 and J usage is TRBJ2-2, with 7 bases that match TRBD1. V lost 4 bases and J lost 5; bases outside the gene matches: 4. Germline V gene lookup returns CDR1 MNHEY and CDR2 SVGAGI. The CDR3 covers 14 residues. CDR3 protein: CASSWDRKTGELFF. In nucleotides, the CDR3 is TGTGCCAGCAGTTGGGACAGAAAGACCGGGGAGCTGTTTTTT.

CDR3 sequence (DNA): TGTGCCAGCAGTTACGCGGCGGGACCTGGAAACACCATATATTTT. Amino acid sequence: CASSYAAGPGNTIYF. The chain carries TRBV6-5 and TRBJ1-3, with D possibly being TRBD1 (5 bases). V shed 2 bases and J shed 2 bases, with 10 bases lying between them. Germline V gene lookup returns CDR1 MNHEY and CDR2 SVGAGI. CDR3 length equals 15 residues.

This chain uses TRBV19 with TRBJ2-5; TRBD2 might be the D (6 bases). Germline V CDR1 and CDR2: LNHDA, SQIVND (reference sequence). V was trimmed by 4 bases and J by 2 bases, leaving 11 bases between them. The CDR3 covers 14 residues. DNA for the CDR3: TGTGCCAGTAGTAATGGAGGGATTCAAGAGACCCAGTACTTC. Translated: CASSNGGIQETQYF.

The J gene is TRBJ2-1, the V gene TRBV4-1; 11 nucleotides line up with TRBD2. The CDR3 totals 16 residues. Germline V gene data show CDR1 as MGHRA and CDR2 as YSYEKL. Trimming took 3 bases from V and 5 from J; bases not matched to a gene: 6. The chain's CDR3 is CASSHYTSGGDNEQFF. In DNA, the CDR3 is TGCGCCAGCAGCCATTATACTAGCGGGGGAGACAATGAGCAGTTCTTC.

V gene TRBV11-3 combines with J gene TRBJ2-7, with D perhaps TRBD2 (6 bases). Trimming cost V 1 base and J 5 bases, with 12 bases left between them. In germline, CDR1 is SGHNT, CDR2 YENEEA. The CDR3 is made up of 14 amino acids. CDR3 residues: CASSLGGEIDEQYF. DNA of the CDR3: TGTGCCAGCAGCTTAGGGGGGGAAATTGACGAGCAGTACTTC.

The chain uses TRBV5-6 and TRBJ2-2, with 7 bases aligning to TRBD1. The CDR3 is 16 residues long. Germline CDR1 reads SGHDT; CDR2 reads YYEEEE. After removal of 4 bases from V and 7 bases from J, the junction contained 13 bases not matched to a gene. The CDR3 spells CASSHRGRPFFGELFF. CDR3 bases: TGTGCCAGCAGCCACAGGGGCCGCCCCTTTTTCGGGGAGCTGTTTTTT. Combining the CDR3 with reference TRBV5-6 and TRBJ2-2 gives the whole variable domain DAGVTQSPTHLIKTRGQQVTLRCSPKSGHDTVSWYQQALGQGPQFIFQYYEEEERQRGNFPDRFSGHQFPNYSSELNVNALLLGDSALYLCASSHRGRPFFGELFFGEGSRLTVL.

This chain connects TRBV7-2 to TRBJ2-7, with 9 bases identical to TRBD2. CDR1 and CDR2 (germline): SGHTA, FQGNSA. V gave up 7 bases and J gave up 0 bases; unmatched junction bases: 7. The CDR3 extends over 15 amino acids. CDR3 nucleotide sequence: TGTGCCAGCAAGAGAGATAGCGGGGGCTCCTACGAGCAGTACTTC. Its protein product is CASKRDSGGSYEQYF.